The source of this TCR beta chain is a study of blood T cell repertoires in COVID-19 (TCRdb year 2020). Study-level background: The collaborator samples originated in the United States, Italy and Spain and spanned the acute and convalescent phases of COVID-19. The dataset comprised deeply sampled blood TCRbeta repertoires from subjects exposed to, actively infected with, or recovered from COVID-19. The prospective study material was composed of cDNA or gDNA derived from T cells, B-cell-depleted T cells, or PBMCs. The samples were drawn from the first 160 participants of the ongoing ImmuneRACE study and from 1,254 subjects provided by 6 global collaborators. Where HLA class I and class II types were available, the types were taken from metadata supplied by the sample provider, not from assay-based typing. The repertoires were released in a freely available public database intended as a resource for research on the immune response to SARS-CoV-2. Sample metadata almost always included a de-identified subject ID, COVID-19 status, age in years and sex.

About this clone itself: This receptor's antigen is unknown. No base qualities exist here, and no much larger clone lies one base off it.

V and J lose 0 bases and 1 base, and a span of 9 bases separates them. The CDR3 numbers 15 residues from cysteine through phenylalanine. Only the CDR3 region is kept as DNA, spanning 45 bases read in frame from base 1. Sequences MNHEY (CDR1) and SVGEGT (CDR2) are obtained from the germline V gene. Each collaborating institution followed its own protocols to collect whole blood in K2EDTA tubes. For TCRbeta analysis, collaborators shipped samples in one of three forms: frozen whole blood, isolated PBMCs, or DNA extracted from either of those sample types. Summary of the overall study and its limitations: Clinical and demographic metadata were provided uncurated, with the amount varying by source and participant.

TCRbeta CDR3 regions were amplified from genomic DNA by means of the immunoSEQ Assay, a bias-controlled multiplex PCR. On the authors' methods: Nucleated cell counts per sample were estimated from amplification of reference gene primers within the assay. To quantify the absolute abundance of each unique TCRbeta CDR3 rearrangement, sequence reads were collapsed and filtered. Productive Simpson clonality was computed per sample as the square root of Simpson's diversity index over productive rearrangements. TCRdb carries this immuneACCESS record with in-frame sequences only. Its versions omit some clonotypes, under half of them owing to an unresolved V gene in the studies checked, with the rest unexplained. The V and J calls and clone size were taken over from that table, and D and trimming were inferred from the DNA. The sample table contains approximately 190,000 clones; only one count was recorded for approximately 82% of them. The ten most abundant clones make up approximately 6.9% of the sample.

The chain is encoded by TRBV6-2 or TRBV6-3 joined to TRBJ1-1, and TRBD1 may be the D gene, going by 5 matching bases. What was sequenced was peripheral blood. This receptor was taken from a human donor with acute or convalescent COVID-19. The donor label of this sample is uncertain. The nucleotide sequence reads TGTGCCAGCAGTTACTCGAGGCAGGGGAACACTGAAGCTTTCTTT. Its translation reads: CASSYSRQGNTEAFF.